This T cell receptor beta chain is from a study of naive and memory T cell subsets. After the first PCR, alpha and beta chain libraries were processed separately. The study's findings and limits: Over 85% of naive TCR sequences appeared only once, unlike memory subsets.

This clonotype was counted many times. Its antigen is as yet unknown. CDR1 is MNHEY, CDR2 SVGEGT, per germline. Trimming removed 5 bases at V and 3 bases at J, with 7 bases between. The CDR3 is 12 amino acids. An equimolar mix of two oligonucleotides served as the beta constant-region primer for TRBC1 and TRBC2. Using its own MiXCR run on the UMI-ligation and nested PCR reads, TCRdb lists one record per CDR3 protein. This sample has around 90,000 distinct CDR3 sequences, with about 6.5% found just once. The chain links TRBV6-2 or TRBV6-3 to TRBJ1-1; D uncertain. The receptor's source is a human donor in good health. Source material: central memory CD4+ T cells from blood. CDR3 residues: CASSEPYTEAFF. The CDR3 coding sequence is TGTGCCAGCAGTGAGCCCTACACTGAAGCTTTCTTT.